These 26 T cell receptor beta chains were all obtained from the same sample, sequenced in a study of regulatory T cells in long-lasting Graves disease. Documented time point: newly diagnosed GD, antithyroid drugs for less than 3 months. PBMC RNA served as the TCR library source. CDR3 regions were amplified by Arm-PCR using iRepertoire HTBI primers to build TCR beta libraries. TCRdb processed the multiplex PCR reads anew with MiXCR; each CDR3 protein has one entry. This table holds 580,000 or so distinct CDR3 sequences, around 15% found once. The sample also formed part of further work on T cells in Graves' hyperthyroidism and ophthalmopathy.

The input for sequencing was peripheral blood mononuclear cells (PBMCs), taken at new diagnosis, from a patient treated with antithyroid drugs. The source is a young man with Graves disease.

The chain is built from TRBV29-1 and TRBJ2-1; 8 bases map to TRBD1. After removal of 8 bases from V and 1 base from J, the junction contained 4 bases not matched to a gene. The CDR3 length is 13 residues. The V gene's germline CDR1 is SQVTM and CDR2 ANQGSEA. As DNA, the CDR3 is TGCAGCATTAGGACAGGGTCCTACAATGAGCAGTTCTTC. Protein product: CSIRTGSYNEQFF.

This clonotype was seen a handful of times. The V gene is TRBV20-1, the J gene TRBJ1-1; TRBD1 matches at 9 bases. Germline CDR1 and CDR2: DFQATT and SNEGSKA (reference sequence). The CDR3 is 14 amino acids. V was pared by 4 bases and J by 0 bases, with 3 bases of the junction left unmatched. The CDR3 nucleotides are TGCAGTGCTAAGGACAGGGGCCTGAACACTGAAGCTTTCTTT. Its protein product is CSAKDRGLNTEAFF.

This clonotype has a count of ten or more. The chain employs TRBV24-1 and TRBJ2-2; 9 nucleotides match TRBD1. Trimming removed 6 bases from V and 6 bases from J; junction bases left unmatched: 7. CDR1 is KGHDR and CDR2 is SFDVKD in the germline V gene. The CDR3 loop spans 15 amino acids. CDR3 residues: CATSTRQGDPGELFF. CDR3 coding DNA: TGTGCCACCAGTACAAGACAGGGGGATCCCGGGGAGCTGTTTTTT.

The chain is built from TRBV5-1 and TRBJ2-3; D is uncertain. V was trimmed by 4 bases and J by 4 bases, leaving 13 bases between them. CDR1 and CDR2 (germline): SGHRS, YFSETQ. There are 14 residues in the CDR3. CDR3 bases: TGCGCCAGCAGCGTAACCACCCCGGCAGATACGCAGTATTTT. Protein: CASSVTTPADTQYF. Looking up the rest from reference TRBV5-1 and TRBJ2-3 gives the full variable domain: KAGVTQTPRYLIKTRGQQVTLSCSPISGHRSVSWYQQTPGQGLQFLFEYFSETQRNKGNFPGRFSGRQFSNSRSEMNVSTLELGDSALYLCASSVTTPADTQYFGPGTRLTVL.

The chain couples TRBV19 to TRBJ1-6, with 8 bases matching TRBD1. Germline CDR1 reads LNHDA; CDR2 reads SQIVND (reference sequence). The CDR3 totals 15 residues. V gave up 4 bases and J gave up 5 bases; unmatched junction bases: 4. CDR3 sequence (DNA): TGTGCCAGTAGTACCGAACAGGGGGATAATTCACCCCTCCACTTT. It is translated as CASSTEQGDNSPLHF.

The table lists this clonotype with a few counts. One end of the junction does not line up with germline, which may come from a read error. The V and J genes are TRBV7-2 and TRBJ1-2, with D perhaps TRBD1 (5 bases). This CDR3 has 17 residues. Looked up from germline, CDR1 is SGHTA and CDR2 is FQGNSA. In DNA, the CDR3 is TGTGTCAGCAGCCGAGTCTGGGGGGGAAAAACCTTGGATGGCTACACCTTC. Translated: CVSSRVWGGKTLDGYTF.

This clonotype was picked up many times. The chain combines TRBV7-9 with TRBJ2-3; TRBD2 matches 8 bases. The CDR3 is 15 amino acids. Germline values: CDR1 SEHNR, CDR2 FQNEAQ (reference sequence). V dropped 8 bases and J dropped 0; count of bases not matched to a gene: 7. The CDR3 coding sequence is TGTGCCAGCCAACTAGCGGAGATTAGCACAGATACGCAGTATTTT. It specifies CASQLAEISTDTQYF. Drawing the rest from reference TRBV7-9 and TRBJ2-3, the complete variable domain is DTGVSQNPRHKITKRGQNVTFRCDPISEHNRLYWYRQTLGQGPEFLTYFQNEAQLEKSRLLSDRFSAERPKGSFSTLEIQRTEQGDSAMYLCASQLAEISTDTQYFGPGTRLTVL.

This clonotype was detected once. The rearrangement links TRBV10-3 to TRBJ1-2; TRBD1 matches 7 bases. The CDR3 consists of 12 residues. V gave up 7 bases and J gave up 6 bases; unmatched junction bases: 5. Germline V lookup: CDR1 ENHRY, CDR2 SYGVKD. The CDR3 DNA reads as TGTGCCATCACCGCCGGACAGGATGGCTACACCTTC. Protein: CAITAGQDGYTF.

In its sample, this clonotype was seen many times. The V and J genes are TRBV10-3 and TRBJ2-1, with D possibly TRBD1 on 5 matching bases. The CDR3 has 14 residues. Trimming took off 6 bases at V and 5 bases at J, with 14 bases between the two ends. Germline CDR1 is ENHRY and CDR2 is SYGVKD. The CDR3 nucleotides are TGTGCCATCAGCCCACAGGTGTCGGACAATGAGCAGTTCTTC. Amino acid sequence: CAISPQVSDNEQFF.

The table lists this clonotype with many counts. The gene calls are TRBV18 and TRBJ2-7, with D perhaps matching TRBD2 (5 bases). The germline V gene has CDR1 KGHSH and CDR2 LQKENI. V was pared by 0 bases and J by 0 bases, with 12 bases between. The CDR3 runs to 16 residues. CDR3 DNA sequence: TGTGCCAGCTCACCACCCGGACTCCAAAGCTCCTACGAGCAGTACTTC. Its protein product is CASSPPGLQSSYEQYF.

This clonotype was detected ten times or more. This chain links TRBV7-9 with TRBJ2-7; tentative D call: TRBD2 (6 bases). V lost 5 bases and J lost 5, with 13 bases in between. This CDR3 is built from 13 residues. Germline V gives CDR1 SEHNR, CDR2 FQNEAQ (reference sequence). CDR3 DNA: TGTGCCAGCAGCCCCAACCCTAGCGACGAGCAGTACTTC. Amino acids: CASSPNPSDEQYF.

This clonotype showed up many times. The J gene is TRBJ2-7, the V gene TRBV12-3 or TRBV12-4, with D perhaps given as TRBD1 or TRBD2 (5 bases each). The V end lost 4 bases, the J end lost 6 bases, and 13 bases lay between the germline ends. The CDR3 contains 13 residues. The CDR3 DNA reads TGTGCCAGCAGTTCTGGGTGGGGGATCGAGCAGTACTTC. The encoded protein is CASSSGWGIEQYF.

This chain links TRBV11-2 with TRBJ2-1, with 12 bases aligning to TRBD2. Losses at the gene ends were 1 base for V and 3 bases for J; bases not matched to a gene: 7. The CDR3 consists of 18 residues. In germline, CDR1 is SGHAT, CDR2 FQNNGV. DNA of the CDR3: TGTGCCAGCAGCTTAGGAGGGCTAGCGGGAGGGTTCTACAATGAGCAGTTCTTC. The encoded protein is CASSLGGLAGGFYNEQFF.

The sample holds many counts of this clonotype. This rearrangement joins TRBV28 to TRBJ1-1; D gene ambiguous. There are 16 residues in the CDR3. The germline CDR1 and CDR2 sequences are MDHEN and SYDVKM. V shed 5 bases and J shed 1 base, with 17 bases lying between them. The CDR3 sequence is CASSLYAAAGNTEAFF. CDR3 bases: TGTGCCAGCAGTCTATACGCGGCAGCCGGGAACACTGAAGCTTTCTTT.

Only a few counts were recorded for this clonotype. It may be a read error: a sequence one base away is much more abundant. The CDR3 is CASSYGMAYEQYF. CDR3 in DNA: TGTGCCAGCAGTTATGGGATGGCCTACGAGCAGTACTTC. The chain has TRBV6-5 and TRBJ2-7; D gene unclear. The CDR3 consists of 13 residues. From germline, CDR1 is MNHEY and CDR2 SVGAGI. The ends were cut back, 3 bases at V and 2 bases at J, with 8 bases in the middle.

There are many counts of this clonotype. The rearrangement uses TRBV4-1 and TRBJ2-2; no firm D call. Looked up from germline, CDR1 is MGHRA and CDR2 is YSYEKL. Between the trimmed V and J ends, which lost 1 base and 1 base, there was a span of 7 bases. The CDR3 runs to 15 residues. The CDR3 DNA is TGCGCCAGCAGCCAAGTTGTGGGGAACACCGGGGAGCTGTTTTTT. It is translated as CASSQVVGNTGELFF.

V usage is TRBV5-1 and J usage is TRBJ2-6; no clear D gene. This CDR3 is built from 17 residues. The germline CDR1 and CDR2 sequences are SGHRS and YFSETQ. V lost 3 bases, J lost 0 bases, and 13 bases lay in between. CDR3 nucleotides: TGCGCCAGCAGCTCCCGGGCCTTCAACTCTGGGGCCAACGTCCTGACTTTC. Translating gives CASSSRAFNSGANVLTF. The variable domain in full, with the rest retrieved from reference TRBV5-1 and TRBJ2-6, is KAGVTQTPRYLIKTRGQQVTLSCSPISGHRSVSWYQQTPGQGLQFLFEYFSETQRNKGNFPGRFSGRQFSNSRSEMNVSTLELGDSALYLCASSSRAFNSGANVLTFGAGSRLTVL.

The rearrangement joins TRBV11-2 to TRBJ1-2, with D unresolved. This CDR3 is 13 amino acids long. V lost 5 bases and J 4 bases, leaving 11 bases between the germline ends. From germline, CDR1 is SGHAT and CDR2 FQNNGV. For the CDR3, the DNA is TGTGCCAGCAGCAAGGACGGATCCTATGGCTACACCTTC. Its translation: CASSKDGSYGYTF.

This clonotype showed up many times. The J gene is TRBJ2-1, the V gene TRBV28; a weak D match, TRBD2 (7 bases). The CDR3 has 12 residues. CDR1 and CDR2 from the germline V gene are MDHEN and SYDVKM. Trimming pared 7 bases from V and 10 bases from J, leaving 14 bases between. CDR3 nucleotide sequence: TGTGCCAGCACCCGAGGGGGGGACGAGCAGTTCTTC. The encoded protein is CASTRGGDEQFF.

Details on this clonotype: This may arise from a read error, as a much more abundant clone is one base away. The chain employs TRBV11-3 and TRBJ2-1, with unresolved D. The CDR3 has 15 amino acids. Germline assignment: CDR1 SGHNT and CDR2 YENEEA. Trimming stripped 8 bases from V and 5 bases from J, with 19 bases between. CDR3 residues: CASGTLGKRNNEQFF. As DNA, the CDR3 is TGTGCCAGCGGCACTCTAGGGAAGAGGAACAATGAGCAGTTCTTC. Filled out from reference TRBV11-3 and TRBJ2-1, the complete variable domain reads EAGVVQSPRYKIIEKKQPVAFWCNPISGHNTLYWYLQNLGQGPELLIRYENEEAVDDSQLPKDRFSAERLKGVDSTLKIQPAELGDSAVYLCASGTLGKRNNEQFFGPGTRLTVL.

The J gene is TRBJ2-1, the V gene TRBV27, with D possibly being TRBD2 (6 bases). Germline CDR1 and CDR2: MNHEY and SMNVEV (reference sequence). V was shortened by 5 bases and J by 6 bases, with 20 bases between the two germline ends. The CDR3 is 16 residues long. The CDR3 sequence is CASSPGATPAFNEQFF. CDR3 sequence (DNA): TGTGCCAGCAGTCCGGGAGCAACCCCAGCCTTCAATGAGCAGTTCTTC.

This clonotype appeared many times. The DNA of the CDR3 is TGTGCCAGCAGCCGACAGATCGGGGGTGAGCAGTTCTTC. It specifies CASSRQIGGEQFF. The V gene is TRBV12-3 or TRBV12-4, the J gene TRBJ2-1, with a possible D match to TRBD2 (6 bases). The CDR3 sequence is 13 residues long. With 6 bases removed from V and 9 bases from J, the gap between germline ends came to 15 bases.

V gene TRBV4-2 combines with J gene TRBJ1-2; D gene uncertain. Trimming removed 0 bases from V and 7 bases from J, with 15 bases in between. CDR1 and CDR2 (germline): LGHNA, YNFKEQ. CDR3 length: 15 amino acids. This CDR3 reads CASSQENLGSGGYTF. The CDR3 DNA reads TGTGCCAGCAGCCAAGAAAATCTGGGGTCCGGTGGCTACACCTTC.

V is TRBV19 and J is TRBJ1-2, with 7 bases aligning to TRBD1. V shed 4 bases, J shed 4 bases, and the junction held 3 bases outside the gene matches. Germline CDR1 reads LNHDA; CDR2 reads SQIVND (reference sequence). The CDR3 totals 13 residues. The CDR3 nucleotides are TGTGCCAGTAGTACCGGGACAGTCTATGGCTACACCTTC. Protein product: CASSTGTVYGYTF.

The chain uses TRBV24-1 and TRBJ2-3, with D maybe TRBD2 (6 bases). This CDR3 has 13 residues. V was cut by 5 bases and J by 4 bases, with 9 bases left in between. The V gene's germline CDR1 is KGHDR and CDR2 SFDVKD. The CDR3: CATSGAGSDTQYF. DNA of the CDR3: TGTGCCACCAGTGGCGCGGGATCAGATACGCAGTATTTT.

This clonotype was seen a few times. This rearrangement joins TRBV27 to TRBJ1-3; tentative D call: TRBD1 (5 bases). V was shortened by 0 bases and J by 0 bases, with 12 bases between the two germline ends. Germline V gives CDR1 MNHEY, CDR2 SMNVEV (reference sequence). CDR3 length: 17 amino acids. In DNA, the CDR3 is TGTGCCAGCAGTTTATCCCTCAGGAGGGGCTCTGGAAACACCATATATTTT. Its protein product is CASSLSLRRGSGNTIYF.